What follows are 16 T cell receptor beta chains derived from one specimen sequenced in a study of T cell responses to AZD1222 COVID-19 vaccine. TCRdb's copy holds only in-frame clones and misses some; the assay was immunoSEQ multiplex PCR. The repertoire consists of around 110,000 clones, with 75% to 90% occurring once and the leading ten covering about 3%. The sample in question was peripheral blood, obtained on day 0 of AZD1222 vaccination. These receptors were collected from an adult in good health.

J is TRBJ1-2 and V is TRBV29-1; maybe TRBD1 (5 bases). V lost 6 bases to trimming and J lost 2 bases, with 22 bases between them. Germline lookup yields CDR1 SQVTM and CDR2 ANQGSEA. This CDR3 region has 16 residues. This chain's CDR3 is CSVPSVGRTPNYGYTF. The CDR3 DNA reads TGCAGCGTCCCTTCGGTGGGGCGCACCCCGAACTATGGCTACACCTTC.

The chain has TRBV5-1 and TRBJ2-2, with TRBD2 identical over 12 bases. The germline gives CDR1 SGHRS, CDR2 YFSETQ. CDR3 size: 16 residues. Trimming cost V 4 bases and J 1 base; bases outside gene matches: 2. This chain's CDR3 is CASSPGLAGNTGELFF. CDR3 in DNA: TGCGCCAGCAGCCCGGGACTAGCGGGGAACACCGGGGAGCTGTTTTTT.

The chain uses TRBV3-1 (or the pseudogene TRBV3-2) and TRBJ2-1; TRBD2 matches 10 bases. Germline V gives CDR1 LGHDT, CDR2 YNNKEL (reference sequence). Trimming cost V 1 base and J 9 bases; bases outside gene matches: 12. The CDR3 consists of 17 residues. CDR3 bases: TGTGCCAGCAGCCAAGCCCCTCCGGGAAGCGGGGGGGCTGAGCAGTTCTTC. Translation gives CASSQAPPGSGGAEQFF.

This clone appeared once. This sequence joins TRBV5-1 and TRBJ1-4, with no clear D. Trimming stripped 5 bases from V and 8 bases from J, with 19 bases between. CDR3 size: 15 residues. Germline assignment: CDR1 SGHRS and CDR2 YFSETQ. The CDR3 nucleotides are TGCGCCAGCAGTAAGACCGGCCTCCAAGGAGAAAAACTGTTTTTT. As protein: CASSKTGLQGEKLFF.

The chain couples TRBV28 to TRBJ2-7, with TRBD1 matching 9 bases. This CDR3 has 15 residues. The V gene end was trimmed by 6 bases and the J gene end by 5 bases; junction bases not matched to a gene: 11. The germline CDR1 and CDR2 sequences are MDHEN and SYDVKM. DNA of the CDR3: TGTGCCAGCAGGCTACAGGGGGCCGCTTTTGACGAGCAGTACTTC. Amino acid sequence: CASRLQGAAFDEQYF. The variable domain in full, completed from reference TRBV28 and TRBJ2-7, reads DVKVTQSSRYLVKRTGEKVFLECVQDMDHENMFWYRQDPGLGLRLIYFSYDVKMKEKGDIPEGYSVSREKKERFSLILESASTNQTSMYLCASRLQGAAFDEQYFGPGTRLTVT.

The table lists this clone with a count of one. This chain joins TRBV6-6 and TRBJ2-7; TRBD1 agrees at 9 bases. The CDR3 has 17 amino acids. Germline CDR1 MNHNY, CDR2 SVGAGI (reference sequence). J was trimmed by 7 bases and V by 6 bases; bases with no gene match: 19. CDR3 nucleotide sequence: TGTGCCAGCAGACGAAAACCGGGACAGGGTAGGGTTGGGGAGCAGTACTTC. It encodes CASRRKPGQGRVGEQYF.

This chain joins TRBV28 and TRBJ1-1; 7 positions match TRBD1. Germline-derived CDR1 and CDR2 are MDHEN and SYDVKM. The CDR3 has 11 amino acids. Unmatched junction bases numbered 4, after V lost 6 bases and J lost 9 bases. CDR3 DNA: TGTGCCAGCAGCGACAGGGCCAAAGCTTTCTTT. Translated: CASSDRAKAFF. Combining the CDR3 with reference TRBV28 and TRBJ1-1 gives the whole variable domain DVKVTQSSRYLVKRTGEKVFLECVQDMDHENMFWYRQDPGLGLRLIYFSYDVKMKEKGDIPEGYSVSREKKERFSLILESASTNQTSMYLCASSDRAKAFFGQGTRLTVV.

The chain joins TRBV12-3 or TRBV12-4 to TRBJ1-1; TRBD1 is a possible D gene (5 bases). This CDR3 comprises 12 residues. V lost 6 bases and J 0 bases, leaving 5 bases between the germline ends. CDR3 in amino acids: CASRDMNTEAFF. DNA for the CDR3: TGTGCCAGCAGGGACATGAACACTGAAGCTTTCTTT.

The rearrangement links TRBV27 to TRBJ1-2, with a weak D call TRBD1 (5 bases). This CDR3 is built from 12 residues. Trimming took off 6 bases at V and 8 bases at J, with 13 bases between the two ends. Per the germline V gene, CDR1 is MNHEY and CDR2 is SMNVEV (reference sequence). The CDR3 loop is CASSHRQTGYTF. The CDR3 nucleotides are TGTGCCAGCAGCCACCGACAGACCGGCTACACCTTC.

The gene calls are TRBV20-1 and TRBJ2-7, with 10 bases lining up with TRBD1. After removal of 3 bases from V and 4 bases from J, the junction contained 6 bases not matched to a gene. Looked up from germline, CDR1 is DFQATT and CDR2 is SNEGSKA (reference sequence). The CDR3 loop spans 14 amino acids. The CDR3 region is CSASSRTGGYEQYF. The CDR3, as DNA: TGCAGTGCTAGTTCTAGGACAGGGGGGTACGAGCAGTACTTC.

The chain couples TRBV7-2 to TRBJ1-2; D gene uncertain. Germline V lookup: CDR1 SGHTA, CDR2 FQGNSA. The CDR3 is made up of 18 amino acids. V lost 3 bases, J lost 0 bases, and 20 bases lay in between. As DNA, the CDR3 is TGTGCCAGCAGCTTCGGCGGGAGGGTAGCCTTAGCTAACTATGGCTACACCTTC. This encodes CASSFGGRVALANYGYTF. Full variable domain (rest looked up from reference TRBV7-2 and TRBJ1-2): GAGVSQSPSNKVTEKGKDVELRCDPISGHTALYWYRQSLGQGLEFLIYFQGNSAPDKSGLPSDRFSAERTGGSVSTLTIQRTQQEDSAVYLCASSFGGRVALANYGYTFGSGTRLTVV.

The gene calls are TRBV4-3 and TRBJ1-5; D remains unclear. The CDR3 is made up of 13 amino acids. Trimming pared 1 base from V and 4 bases from J, leaving 5 bases between. Germline V CDR1 and CDR2: LGHNA, YSLEER. CDR3 sequence: CASSQGRNQPQHF. CDR3 coding DNA: TGCGCCAGCAGCCAAGGACGGAATCAGCCCCAGCATTTT.

This chain joins TRBV6-2 or TRBV6-3 and TRBJ1-6; D call uncertain. Trimming pared 5 bases from V and 6 bases from J, leaving 5 bases between. The germline gives CDR1 MNHEY, CDR2 SVGEGT. The CDR3 spans 12 residues. In nucleotides, the CDR3 is TGTGCCAGCAGTATCGGTAATTCACCCCTCCACTTT. It yields the protein CASSIGNSPLHF.

The chain combines TRBV11-2 with TRBJ2-1; D uncertain. This CDR3 region has 12 residues. Deletions cut 7 bases from V and 9 bases from J, with 13 bases between. Germline V gives CDR1 SGHAT, CDR2 FQNNGV. The CDR3 protein is CASTLPTPEQFF. As DNA, the CDR3 is TGTGCCAGCACACTACCGACCCCTGAGCAGTTCTTC.

This rearrangement joins TRBV9 to TRBJ2-6, with D hard to call. V was pared by 5 bases and J by 0 bases, with 9 bases between. The length of the CDR3 is 15 residues. Germline CDR1 reads SGDLS; CDR2 reads YYNGEE. The CDR3: CASRDSFSGANVLTF. CDR3 bases: TGTGCCAGCAGAGATTCTTTCTCTGGGGCCAACGTCCTGACTTTC.

The chain joins TRBV27 to TRBJ1-1, with D perhaps TRBD1 (6 bases). CDR1 and CDR2 from the germline V gene are MNHEY and SMNVEV (reference sequence). The V and J ends lost 2 bases and 5 bases respectively, with 15 bases between them. The CDR3 extends over 15 amino acids. Here the CDR3 reads CASSLRYRVSTEAFF. The CDR3, as DNA: TGTGCCAGCAGTTTACGGTACAGGGTGAGTACTGAAGCTTTCTTT.